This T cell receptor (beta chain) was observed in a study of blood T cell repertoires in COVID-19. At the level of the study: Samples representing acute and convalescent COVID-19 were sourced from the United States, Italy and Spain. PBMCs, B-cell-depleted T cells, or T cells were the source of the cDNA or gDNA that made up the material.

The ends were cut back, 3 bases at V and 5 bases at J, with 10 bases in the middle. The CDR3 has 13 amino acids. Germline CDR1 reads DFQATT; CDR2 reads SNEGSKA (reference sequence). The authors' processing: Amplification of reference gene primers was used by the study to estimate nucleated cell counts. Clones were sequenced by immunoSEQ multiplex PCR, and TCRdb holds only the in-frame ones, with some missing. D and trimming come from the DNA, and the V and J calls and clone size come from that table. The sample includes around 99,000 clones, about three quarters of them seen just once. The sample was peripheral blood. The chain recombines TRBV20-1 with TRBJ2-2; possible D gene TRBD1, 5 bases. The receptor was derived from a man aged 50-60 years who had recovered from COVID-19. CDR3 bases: TGCAGTGCTAGTGGACAAGAGACCGGGGAGCTGTTTTTT. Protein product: CSASGQETGELFF.